These T cell receptor beta chains were read from a single sample in a study of neurological immune-mediated disorders. TCRdb fed the 5' RACE reads into MiXCR, producing one record per CDR3 protein. The sample yields about 95,000 distinct CDR3 sequences, roughly 3.5% seen once. Material for sequencing was PBMCs. The receptors were gathered from a woman aged 18-29 years with multiple sclerosis. The CDR3 runs from the conserved cysteine through the conserved F or W. Each record gives: V gene, D gene, J gene, clone size, CDR3 protein, CDR3 DNA. D genes are given only for firm matches. Part of the rows lack a size; the others show once, few, many or a class for expanded clones.

V: TRBV5-1; D: -; J: TRBJ1-1; size: many; CDR3: CASSFGGASTEAFF; DNA: TGCGCCAGCTCTTTCGGGGGCGCGAGCACTGAAGCTTTCTTT
V: TRBV5-1; D: -; J: TRBJ2-1; size: many; CDR3: CASSLQQDNEQFF; DNA: TGCGCCAGCAGCTTGCAACAGGACAATGAGCAGTTCTTC
V: TRBV7-2; D: -; J: TRBJ2-7; size: many; CDR3: CASSSTGFSYEQYF; DNA: TGTGCCAGCAGCTCCACGGGTTTCTCCTACGAGCAGTACTTC
V: TRBV20-1; D: -; J: TRBJ2-7; size: many; CDR3: CSAPGDPRSYEQYF; DNA: TGCAGTGCCCCCGGGGACCCCAGGTCCTACGAGCAGTACTTC
V: TRBV15; D: -; J: TRBJ2-3; size: many; CDR3: CATSRDPSRTDTQYF; DNA: TGTGCCACCAGCAGAGATCCTTCCCGCACAGATACGCAGTATTTT
V: TRBV29-1; D: -; J: TRBJ1-4; size: many; CDR3: CSVDAGDGEKLFF; DNA: TGCAGCGTTGACGCGGGGGATGGAGAAAAACTGTTTTTT
V: TRBV20-1; D: -; J: TRBJ1-5; size: many; CDR3: CSASMMTGNQPQHF; DNA: TGCAGTGCTAGTATGATGACAGGCAATCAGCCCCAGCATTTT
V: TRBV9; D: -; J: TRBJ2-1; size: many; CDR3: CASSVDLGAFSSYNEQFF; DNA: TGTGCCAGCAGCGTAGATTTGGGCGCGTTTAGCTCCTACAATGAGCAGTTCTTC
V: TRBV20-1; D: -; J: TRBJ1-2; size: many; CDR3: CSAAWRSYGYTF; DNA: TGCAGTGCTGCCTGGAGAAGCTATGGCTACACCTTC
V: TRBV29-1; D: -; J: TRBJ2-7; size: many; CDR3: CSVERQDHEQYF; DNA: TGCAGCGTTGAACGACAGGATCACGAGCAGTACTTC
V: TRBV11-2; D: -; J: TRBJ1-6; size: many; CDR3: CASTLQGGRDSPLHF; DNA: TGTGCCAGCACCCTACAAGGAGGGAGGGATTCACCCCTCCACTTT
V: TRBV2; D: -; J: TRBJ2-1; size: many; CDR3: CASRDTGTRFF; DNA: TGTGCCAGCAGGGATACAGGGACAAGATTCTTC
V: TRBV19; D: -; J: TRBJ2-1; size: many; CDR3: CASSYSKGNNEQFF; DNA: TGTGCCAGTAGCTACAGTAAGGGGAACAATGAGCAGTTCTTC
V: TRBV20-1; D: TRBD1; J: TRBJ1-2; size: many; CDR3: CSASGGTNYGYTF; DNA: TGCAGTGCTTCAGGGGGCACGAACTATGGCTACACCTTC
V: TRBV7-2; D: TRBD2; J: TRBJ2-1; size: many; CDR3: CASSFGTSGGSSYNEQFF; DNA: TGTGCCAGCAGCTTCGGGACTAGCGGGGGAAGCTCCTACAATGAGCAGTTCTTC
V: TRBV6-5; D: TRBD2; J: TRBJ2-1; size: many; CDR3: CASRNGGGSQFF; DNA: TGTGCCAGCAGAAACGGGGGGGGGTCGCAGTTCTTC
V: TRBV20-1; D: TRBD2; J: TRBJ2-1; size: many; CDR3: CSAPRAGGIEQFF; DNA: TGCAGTGCCCCGAGGGCGGGAGGGATTGAGCAGTTCTTC
V: TRBV5-1; D: -; J: TRBJ2-3; size: many; CDR3: CASSLEGASTDTQYF; DNA: TGCGCCAGCAGCTTGGAAGGGGCTAGCACAGATACGCAGTATTTT
V: TRBV20-1; D: TRBD1; J: TRBJ1-1; size: many; CDR3: CSASGTGAAEAFF; DNA: TGCAGTGCTAGCGGGACAGGGGCGGCTGAAGCTTTCTTT
V: TRBV18; D: TRBD1; J: TRBJ2-1; size: many; CDR3: CASSPRDSHNEQFF; DNA: TGTGCCAGCTCACCCCGGGACAGCCACAATGAGCAGTTCTTC
V: TRBV7-2; D: TRBD1; J: TRBJ2-5; size: many; CDR3: CASSLRGRHIQETQYF; DNA: TGTGCCAGCAGCTTAAGGGGGCGACACATCCAAGAGACCCAGTACTTC
V: TRBV20-1; D: TRBD2; J: TRBJ2-7; size: many; CDR3: CSASGGLAGGSSYEQYF; DNA: TGCAGTGCTAGCGGGGGGCTAGCGGGGGGCAGCTCCTACGAGCAGTACTTC
V: TRBV3-1; D: -; J: TRBJ2-3; size: many; CDR3: CASSPSTSTDTQYF; DNA: TGTGCCAGCAGCCCCAGCACTAGCACAGATACGCAGTATTTT
V: TRBV15; D: -; J: TRBJ2-2; size: many; CDR3: CATSPANAGELFF; DNA: TGTGCCACCAGCCCCGCAAACGCCGGGGAGCTGTTTTTT
V: TRBV20-1; D: -; J: TRBJ1-5; size: many; CDR3: CSARAPGGNQPQHF; DNA: TGCAGTGCTAGAGCCCCGGGGGGAAATCAGCCCCAGCATTTT
V: TRBV5-1; D: TRBD1; J: TRBJ1-1; size: many; CDR3: CASSLGQGVPEAFF; DNA: TGCGCCAGCAGCTTAGGACAGGGGGTACCTGAAGCTTTCTTT
V: TRBV20-1; D: -; J: TRBJ2-7; size: -; CDR3: CSARSSGGYGEQYF; DNA: TGCAGTGCTAGATCCAGTGGGGGCTACGGCGAGCAGTACTTC
V: TRBV5-1; D: -; J: TRBJ1-1; size: many; CDR3: CASSIRTGATEAFF; DNA: TGCGCCAGCAGCATCAGGACCGGGGCCACTGAAGCTTTCTTT
V: TRBV6-6; D: -; J: TRBJ1-6; size: many; CDR3: CASGPRGGNSPLHF; DNA: TGTGCCAGCGGGCCGAGAGGGGGAAATTCACCCCTCCACTTT
V: TRBV20-1; D: TRBD1; J: TRBJ1-5; size: many; CDR3: CSAWGQGGQPQHF; DNA: TGCAGTGCTTGGGGACAGGGGGGTCAGCCCCAGCATTTT
V: TRBV4-1; D: TRBD2; J: TRBJ2-2; size: many; CDR3: CASSRSGGAGTGELFF; DNA: TGCGCCAGCAGCCGGAGCGGGGGGGCCGGGACCGGGGAGCTGTTTTTT
V: TRBV5-6; D: -; J: TRBJ1-5; size: -; CDR3: CASSLFSGDNQPQHF; DNA: TGCGCCAGCAGCTTGTTTTCAGGGGACAATCAGCCCCAGCATTTT
V: TRBV20-1; D: TRBD2; J: TRBJ2-2; size: -; CDR3: CSARPLAGDTGELFF; DNA: TGCAGTGCTAGACCCCTAGCGGGGGACACCGGGGAGCTGTTTTTT
V: TRBV7-2; D: TRBD1; J: TRBJ2-7; size: many; CDR3: CASSFKGQGSYEQYF; DNA: TGTGCCAGCAGCTTTAAAGGACAGGGTTCCTACGAGCAGTACTTC
V: TRBV20-1; D: -; J: TRBJ1-6; size: few; CDR3: CSAFRRNNSTLNF; DNA: TGCAGTGCTTTTCGGCGGAATAATTCAACCCTCAACTTT
V: TRBV20-1; D: TRBD1; J: TRBJ1-2; size: many; CDR3: CSASGQGNYGYTF; DNA: TGCAGTGCTAGTGGACAGGGGAACTATGGCTACACCTTC
V: TRBV6-4; D: -; J: TRBJ1-2; size: many; CDR3: CASSDFGTAGPHYGYTF; DNA: TGTGCCAGCAGTGACTTTGGGACCGCTGGCCCCCACTATGGCTACACCTTC
V: TRBV11-2; D: -; J: TRBJ2-2; size: many; CDR3: CASSLERLTGELFF; DNA: TGTGCCAGCAGCTTAGAGCGGCTCACCGGGGAGCTGTTTTTT
V: TRBV20-1; D: -; J: TRBJ2-7; size: many; CDR3: CSSSEGTPDANEQYF; DNA: TGCAGTTCAAGCGAGGGAACTCCGGACGCCAACGAGCAGTACTTC
V: TRBV12-3/TRBV12-4; D: -; J: TRBJ2-1; size: many; CDR3: CASSSQGSYNEQFF; DNA: TGTGCCAGCAGTTCACAGGGCTCCTACAATGAGCAGTTCTTC
V: TRBV5-1; D: TRBD2; J: TRBJ2-2; size: many; CDR3: CASSYQAGTSGTRELFF; DNA: TGCGCCAGCAGCTACCAAGCCGGGACTAGCGGAACGAGGGAGCTGTTTTTT